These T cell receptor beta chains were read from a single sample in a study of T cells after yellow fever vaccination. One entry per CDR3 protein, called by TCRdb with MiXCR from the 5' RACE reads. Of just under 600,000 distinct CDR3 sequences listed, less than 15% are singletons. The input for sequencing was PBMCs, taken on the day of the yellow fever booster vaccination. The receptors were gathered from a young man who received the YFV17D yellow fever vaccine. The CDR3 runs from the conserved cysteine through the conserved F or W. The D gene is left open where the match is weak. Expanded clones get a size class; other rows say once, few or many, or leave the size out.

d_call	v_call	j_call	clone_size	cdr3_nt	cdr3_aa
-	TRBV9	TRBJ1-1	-	TGTGCCAGCAGCGCTGGGGCTCCCCTCGCGGGCACTGAAGCTTTCTTT	CASSAGAPLAGTEAFF
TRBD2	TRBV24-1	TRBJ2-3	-	TGTGCCACCAGTGATTTAGTAGCGGGAGCACCAGATACGCAGTATTTT	CATSDLVAGAPDTQYF
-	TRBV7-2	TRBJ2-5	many	TGTGCCAGCAGCCTAGGACAGTACCAAGAGACCCAGTACTTC	CASSLGQYQETQYF
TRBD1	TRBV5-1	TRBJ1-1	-	TGCGCCAGCAGCGTCCGGGACAGGGCTTACGCTGAAGCTTTCTTT	CASSVRDRAYAEAFF
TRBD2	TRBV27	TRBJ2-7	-	TGTGCCAGCAGTTTAATGGGGCTAGCGGGAGGAGGCGAGCAGTACTTC	CASSLMGLAGGGEQYF
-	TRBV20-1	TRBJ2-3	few	TGCAGTGCTAGAGGGGACCGGGAGCCAGAGCCAACAGATACGCAGTATTTT	CSARGDREPEPTDTQYF
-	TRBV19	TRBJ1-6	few	TGTGCCAGTACCCCGCGAGCACATAATTCACCCCTCCACTTT	CASTPRAHNSPLHF
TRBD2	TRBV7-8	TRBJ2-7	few	TGTGCCAGCAGCCCCTTAGCGGGAGGGACTAACGAGCAGTACTTC	CASSPLAGGTNEQYF
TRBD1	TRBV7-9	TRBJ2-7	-	TGTGCCAGCAGCTTCTCAGCCGTCGGACAGGGTAGTTACGAGCAGTACTTC	CASSFSAVGQGSYEQYF
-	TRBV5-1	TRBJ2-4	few	TGCGCCAGCAGCTTTAGGGCGGGCCAAGCCAAAAACATTCAGTACTTC	CASSFRAGQAKNIQYF
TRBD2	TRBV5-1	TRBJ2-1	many	TGCGCCAGCAGCTCTAGCGGGGGGATCTACAATGAGCAGTTCTTC	CASSSSGGIYNEQFF
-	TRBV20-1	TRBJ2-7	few	TGCAGTGCCCGCCCCGCTATGGGGGAGCAGTACTTC	CSARPAMGEQYF
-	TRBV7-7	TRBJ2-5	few	TGTGCTAGCAGCTTAGGTCTCACCCTCGGGGAGACCCAGTACTTC	CASSLGLTLGETQYF
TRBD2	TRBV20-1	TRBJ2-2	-	TGCAGTGCTAGACGGGAGGGCCTGTCGACCGGGGAGCTGTTTTTT	CSARREGLSTGELFF
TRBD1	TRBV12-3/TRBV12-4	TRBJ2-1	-	TGTGCCAGCAGTTTAGATCTCGGACAGGGGAGGAGTGAGCAGTTCTTC	CASSLDLGQGRSEQFF